This entry is about one T cell receptor (beta chain). This record comes from a study of blood T cell repertoires in COVID-19. As handled by the study authors: Reference gene primer amplification yielded estimated nucleated cell counts. TCRdb's copy holds only in-frame clones and misses some; the assay was immunoSEQ multiplex PCR. The V and J calls and clone size were taken over from that table, and D and trimming were inferred from the DNA. The table has some 370,000 clones, around 87% seen once. V was clipped by 1 base and J by 3 bases; unmatched bases: 3. Germline loops: CDR1 LGHNA, CDR2 YSLEER. The CDR3 consists of 15 residues. Enrollment of patients from Seattle took place during active infection, with longitudinal follow-up.

The V call is TRBV4-3, the J call TRBJ2-7; 10 positions agree with TRBD1. The sample comprised peripheral blood. The clonotype comes from a woman in her twenties or thirties with COVID-19, enrolled during active disease. The CDR3 region has the DNA TGCGCCAGCAGCCAAGCCGGGACAGGGGTCTACGAGCAGTACTTC. This gives the protein CASSQAGTGVYEQYF.